One T cell receptor beta chain is described in this entry. Its antigen specificity is not known. The record has no base qualities; no much larger clone is one base away. The record originates from a study of T cells after yellow fever vaccination (dated by TCRdb to about 2019). Turning to the overall study: The SMART-Seq v4 Ultra Low Input RNA kit was used to prepare libraries from fractions with low cell numbers. To follow T-cell clones before and after primary and booster YFV17D yellow fever vaccination, bulk TCR alpha and beta repertoires were sequenced over time. Two healthy male donors made up the cohort, one aged 18 to 29 years and the other aged 30 to 40 years. Blood samples were taken at several timepoints before and after primary and secondary immunization, and bulk PBMC replicates and cell subsets were isolated. Results and caveats for the whole study, not just this receptor: Computational filtering was needed because FACS-sorted repertoires could contain abundant contaminating clonotypes from the bulk population. A small fraction of clonotypes appeared in both the CD4 and CD8 compartments, likely as a result of convergent recombination. Compared with the primary T-cell response, the secondary T-cell response was weaker but faster, peaking on day 5 rather than day 15. Only a couple of donors were included in the study, so the extent to which the findings can be generalized is limited. After the booster, most of the clones that had expanded following primary vaccination were detected again (almost 98% of CD4 and around nine tenths of CD8), which suggests that memory was broadly maintained.

Per the publication, the treatment or condition label means: live attenuated yellow fever vaccine strain. At every blood-draw timepoint, two biological replicates of bulk PBMCs were collected. PBMCs were isolated from peripheral blood using a standard Ficoll-Paque protocol. TriZol was used to extract RNA from bulk PBMCs, CD4 and CD8 fractions, and dextramer-positive and dextramer-negative fractions. The CDR1 and CDR2 encoded by the germline V gene are SGDLS and YYNGEE. V is cut back by 3 bases and J by 4 bases, with 12 bases in the junction unmatched. The CDR3 runs 16 amino acids, cysteine and phenylalanine included. Just CDR3 DNA is preserved here, 48 bases in frame from base 1. Sequencing relied on an Illumina NovaSeq 6000. Synthesis of TCR cDNA relied on 5'RACE template switching, a step that introduced a universal primer site along with unique molecular identifiers. Priming of cDNA synthesis was performed from both the TCR alpha and TCR beta constant segments. Two PCR steps were used to amplify libraries, with sample barcodes and sequencing adapters being added in the second step. Sequencing of the libraries was done on either Illumina HiSeq 2500 (2x100 bp) or NovaSeq (2x150 bp). Turning to the authors' computational methods: MIGEC was used to demultiplex reads and collapse the reads into UMI consensus sequences, and MiXCR was used for V(D)J alignment. Vaccine-responding clonotypes were identified with edgeR using replicate PBMC samples, with FDR below 0.01 and a log2 fold change above 5 up to day 15 being required. Bulk clonotypes were assigned CD4 or CD8 identity according to which sequenced CD4 or CD8 repertoire held them at higher abundance. TCRdb trimmed public reads at Q25 via fastp, called clones via MiXCR and kept in-frame beta chains. Rows are unified per CDR3 protein, each entry keeping the most common DNA and genes. None of the V and J calls come from the authors' own analysis; TCRdb made them. A total of around 310,000 distinct CDR3 sequences appear in this sample, approximately 4.3% of them only once. Clones ranked in the top ten supply approximately 19% of the sample.

This specimen consisted of PBMCs, obtained 15 days after the yellow fever booster vaccination. This sequence originates from a man aged 18 to 30 who received the YFV17D yellow fever vaccine. Recombination linked TRBV9 to TRBJ2-5; TRBD2 aligns with 7 central bases. The DNA sequence is as follows: TGTGCCAGCAGCGCCGGCCCCGGGGGGTGGGGAGAGACCCAGTACTTC. Its protein product is CASSAGPGGWGETQYF.